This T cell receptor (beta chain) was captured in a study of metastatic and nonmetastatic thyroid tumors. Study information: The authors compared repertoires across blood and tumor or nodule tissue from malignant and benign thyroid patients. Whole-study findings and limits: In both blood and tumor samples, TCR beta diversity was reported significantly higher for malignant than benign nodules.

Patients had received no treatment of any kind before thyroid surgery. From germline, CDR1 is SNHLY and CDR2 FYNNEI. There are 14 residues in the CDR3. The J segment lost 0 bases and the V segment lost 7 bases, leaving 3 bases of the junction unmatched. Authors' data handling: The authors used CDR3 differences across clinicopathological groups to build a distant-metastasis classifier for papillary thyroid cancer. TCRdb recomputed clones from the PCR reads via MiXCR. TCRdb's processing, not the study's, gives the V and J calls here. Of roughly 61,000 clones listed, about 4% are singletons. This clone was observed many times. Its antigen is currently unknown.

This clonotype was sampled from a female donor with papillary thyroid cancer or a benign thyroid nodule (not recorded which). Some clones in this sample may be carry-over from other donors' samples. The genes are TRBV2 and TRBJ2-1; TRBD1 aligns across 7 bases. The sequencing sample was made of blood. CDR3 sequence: CASKDRVSYNEQFF. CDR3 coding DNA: TGTGCCAGCAAAGACAGGGTCTCCTACAATGAGCAGTTCTTC.